This T cell receptor (beta chain) was found in a study of T cell responses to AZD1222 COVID-19 vaccine. The study, taken as a whole, reports: Donors, mostly white British, included more females; clonal diversity was possibly underestimated. At study baseline, merely six AZD1222 recipients were seropositive.

Worth noting for this clone: The antigen remains unidentified.

The CDR3 totals 16 residues. Germline V gene data show CDR1 as SGHRS and CDR2 as YFSETQ. Trimming stripped 6 bases from V and 0 bases from J, with 15 bases between. Here immunoSEQ multiplex PCR was the method, and the copy in TCRdb shows in-frame clones only, minus some. Found here are 100,000 to 140,000 clones, around 92% of them singletons; the top ten hold roughly 8.7%. This receptor was obtained from an adult who received the AZD1222 COVID-19 vaccine. Specimen: peripheral blood, collected 28 days after the second AZD1222 dose. The J gene is TRBJ1-4, the V gene TRBV5-1; D is unresolved. The CDR3 protein is CASTPDVAATNEKLFF. Written as DNA, the CDR3 is TGCGCCAGCACCCCCGACGTGGCAGCAACTAATGAAAAACTGTTTTTT.